The 3 T cell receptor beta chains below were found in one sample sequenced in a study of beta chain features in type 1 diabetes. Study results and limitations: Among patients with Type 1 diabetes, TCRB CDR3s were moderately but significantly shorter in every one of the four CD4+ subsets.

These receptors have no known antigen. The investigators reverse transcribed all of the isolated RNA, so they sequenced expressed TCRB transcripts. Sequencing used immunoSEQ multiplex PCR; TCRdb keeps in-frame clones, though not all of them. Found here are around 310,000 clones, around an eighth of them singletons; the top ten hold roughly 0.015%. Sample: naive CD4+ T cells from blood. These receptors were collected from a young woman with type 1 diabetes.

This clone was counted only a few times. V gene TRBV4-3 combines with J gene TRBJ1-1; D is undetermined. Germline values: CDR1 LGHNA, CDR2 YSLEER. The V end lost 4 bases, the J end lost 10 bases, and 16 bases lay between the germline ends. The CDR3 consists of 13 residues. The CDR3 is CASSRNGLVVAFF. The CDR3 DNA follows: TGCGCCAGCAGCCGCAATGGACTCGTGGTAGCTTTCTTT.

CDR3 sequence: CATREGGGAYEQYV. The CDR3 bases are TGTGCCACCAGGGAGGGCGGTGGCGCCTACGAGCAGTACGTC. The rearrangement uses TRBV15 and TRBJ2-7; D might be TRBD2 (6 bases). Germline assignment: CDR1 LNHNV and CDR2 YYDKDF (reference sequence). Trimming left V 6 bases short and J 2 bases short, with 14 bases between. The CDR3 contains 14 residues.

The chain joins TRBV7-9 to TRBJ1-2, with D uncertain. Germline-derived CDR1 and CDR2 are SEHNR and FQNEAQ (reference sequence). The CDR3 covers 14 residues. Trimming took 6 bases from V and 0 from J, leaving 11 bases between them. Here the CDR3 reads CASRRTGANYGYTF. The CDR3, as DNA: TGTGCCAGCAGGCGGACGGGAGCTAACTATGGCTACACCTTC.